This TCR beta chain is drawn from a study of shared clonotypes between healthy human individuals. Unsorted samples used some 90 million PBMCs for genomic DNA. The run depth of the assay was deep. Only in-frame clones appear in the TCRdb table, and some are missing; sequencing was by immunoSEQ multiplex PCR. The repertoire holds roughly 490,000 clones, about 82% seen once, with about an eighth in the top ten. From germline, CDR1 is GTSNPN and CDR2 SVGIG (reference sequence). The CDR3 sequence is 13 residues long. The V and J ends lost 1 base and 2 bases respectively, with 7 bases between them. The source is a woman aged 40-49 years in good health. Some clones in this sample may be carry-over from other donors' samples. V gene TRBV30 combines with J gene TRBJ2-3; D unclear. The source material was PBMCs. DNA for the CDR3: TGTGCCTGGAGTGGGTCTTACACAGATACGCAGTATTTT. This translates into CAWSGSYTDTQYF.